The clone carrying this TCR beta chain was recorded a few times. Its antigen is not identified. This record comes from a study of T cell repertoires in cytomegalovirus infection. Study-wide background: Recently identified HLA-C-restricted CMV epitopes and well-studied HLA-B-restricted CMV epitopes were used by the study. Points from the study as a whole: CMV-specific HLA-C-restricted TCR beta clonotypes dominated the ex vivo response.

Using its own MiXCR run on the reads, TCRdb lists one record per CDR3 protein. The sample yields some 700,000 distinct CDR3 sequences, roughly 33% seen once. Germline-derived CDR1 and CDR2 are SGHAT and FQNNGV. The CDR3 has 14 residues. V was pared by 4 bases and J by 6 bases, with 14 bases between. The source was cultured PBMCs, collected from culture after CMV antigen stimulation. This chain uses TRBV11-2 with TRBJ2-3; the D call may be TRBD1 or TRBD2 (5 bases each). This clonotype originated in a human donor in good health (CMV status not recorded). Some clones in this sample may be carry-over from other donors' samples. As DNA, the CDR3 is TGTGCCAGCAGCTCAGAGGGGCCATTGGATACGCAGTATTTT. Its protein is CASSSEGPLDTQYF.